These 20 T cell receptor beta chains came from one sample sequenced in a study of shared clonotypes between healthy human individuals. Here immunoSEQ multiplex PCR was the method, and the copy in TCRdb shows in-frame clones only, minus some. Among over 1.4 million clones listed, about 96% were seen once. The sample consisted of naive CD4+ T cells sorted from blood. As for subset: CD45RA+ positively selected. The receptors come from a man aged 25 to 45 in good health.

The rearrangement links TRBV6-5 to TRBJ2-5; D perhaps matches TRBD2 (6 bases). The CDR3 covers 16 residues. CDR1 and CDR2 from the germline V gene are MNHEY and SVGAGI. The V and J ends lost 3 bases and 5 bases respectively, with 19 bases between them. DNA for the CDR3: TGTGCCAGCAGTTATTCTCTGACTAGGTTGCTTGAGACCCAGTACTTC. This gives the protein CASSYSLTRLLETQYF.

The CDR3 sequence is CASSPRQGVLGNQPQHF. CDR3 DNA: TGTGCCAGCAGTCCCCGGCAGGGCGTTTTGGGCAATCAGCCCCAGCATTTT. The rearrangement links TRBV28 to TRBJ1-5; possible D gene TRBD1, 5 bases. The CDR3 length is 17 residues. Trimming removed 5 bases from V and 2 bases from J, with 19 bases in between. The V gene's germline CDR1 is MDHEN and CDR2 SYDVKM.

The sample holds one count of this clone. The chain joins TRBV11-2 to TRBJ2-7; perhaps TRBD1 as D (5 bases). Germline lookup yields CDR1 SGHAT and CDR2 FQNNGV. V was clipped by 4 bases and J by 3 bases, with 16 bases between them. The CDR3 contains 15 residues. CDR3 region: CASSSPGKFGYEQYF. The CDR3 region has the DNA TGTGCCAGCAGCTCCCCAGGGAAATTCGGCTACGAGCAGTACTTC.

The V call is TRBV11-3, the J call TRBJ2-2; 9 bases fit TRBD2. J was trimmed by 1 base and V by 1 base; bases with no gene match: 1. Germline CDR1 and CDR2: SGHNT and YENEEA. The length of the CDR3 is 16 residues. As DNA, the CDR3 is TGTGCCAGCAGCTTAGGACTAGCGGTGAACACCGGGGAGCTGTTTTTT. Translation gives CASSLGLAVNTGELFF.

Comments on this clone: Other DNA sequences in the sample encode the same CDR3. The chain couples TRBV18 to TRBJ2-5; the match to TRBD1 covers 10 bases. Per germline, CDR1 KGHSH and CDR2 LQKENI. Trimming at V came to 3 bases and at J to 5 bases, leaving 6 bases not matched to a gene. This CDR3 is built from 15 residues. The CDR3 loop is CASSPPTGGRETQYF. In DNA form, the CDR3 reads TGTGCCAGCTCACCCCCGACAGGGGGCCGGGAGACCCAGTACTTC.

The CDR3 DNA reads as TGTGCCAGCAGCTCCGAACAGGGCGTTGAAGCTTTCTTT. Amino acid sequence: CASSSEQGVEAFF. V usage is TRBV2 and J usage is TRBJ1-1, with a possible D match to TRBD1 (6 bases). The CDR3 consists of 13 residues. V dropped 6 bases and J dropped 7 bases, with 15 bases sitting between them. The germline V gene encodes CDR1 SNHLY and CDR2 FYNNEI.

This sequence joins TRBV10-3 and TRBJ1-1, with D tentatively TRBD1 (5 bases). This CDR3 spans 15 amino acids. Germline lookup yields CDR1 ENHRY and CDR2 SYGVKD. V was cut by 3 bases and J by 8 bases, with 19 bases left in between. The CDR3 here is CAISDMGGGEVEAFF. CDR3 bases: TGTGCCATCAGTGACATGGGGGGAGGGGAGGTCGAAGCTTTCTTT.

This chain links TRBV6-5 with TRBJ2-1; D is unclear. This CDR3 spans 15 amino acids. Per the germline V gene, CDR1 is MNHEY and CDR2 is SVGAGI. V shed 0 bases and J shed 7 bases, with 13 bases lying between them. The CDR3 sequence: CASSYSSSIGNEQFF. CDR3 DNA sequence: TGTGCCAGCAGTTACTCGAGCAGTATTGGTAATGAGCAGTTCTTC.

V gene TRBV5-1 combines with J gene TRBJ2-5; TRBD1 agrees at 7 bases. V shed 4 bases and J 2 bases; nucleotides not matched to a gene: 8. Germline-derived CDR1 and CDR2 are SGHRS and YFSETQ. The CDR3 loop spans 15 amino acids. CDR3 protein: CASSPRDSRQETQYF. The CDR3 nucleotides are TGCGCCAGCAGCCCCCGGGACAGTCGTCAAGAGACCCAGTACTTC.

The chain recombines TRBV9 with TRBJ2-1; D is unclear. From germline, CDR1 is SGDLS and CDR2 YYNGEE. V was clipped by 0 bases and J by 6 bases, with 13 bases between them. The CDR3 consists of 15 residues. The CDR3 sequence is CASSVAGSRVNEQFF. DNA of the CDR3: TGTGCCAGCAGCGTAGCCGGCTCGAGAGTCAATGAGCAGTTCTTC.

This chain links TRBV2 with TRBJ2-3, with D possibly being TRBD1 or TRBD2 (5 bases each). Trimming took off 6 bases at V and 5 bases at J, with 18 bases between the two ends. Germline V gene lookup returns CDR1 SNHLY and CDR2 FYNNEI. The CDR3 consists of 15 residues. The CDR3, as DNA: TGTGCCAGCAGCTTTTCCGGGACCGGAGTAGATACGCAGTATTTT. The encoded protein is CASSFSGTGVDTQYF.

The chain uses TRBV10-3 and TRBJ1-5; TRBD1 might be the D (6 bases). Germline CDR1 and CDR2: ENHRY and SYGVKD. The germline V and J ends were trimmed by 3 bases and 3 bases, with 12 bases remaining between them. The CDR3 is 15 residues long. As DNA, the CDR3 is TGTGCCATCAGTGACAGGTGGACAGACAATCAGCCCCAGCATTTT. Its translation: CAISDRWTDNQPQHF.

The J gene is TRBJ2-5, the V gene TRBV5-4; D tentatively fits TRBD1 or TRBD2 (6 bases each). Trimming removed 0 bases from V and 4 bases from J, with 13 bases in between. This CDR3 spans 15 amino acids. Germline loops: CDR1 SGHNT, CDR2 YYREEE (reference sequence). CDR3 region: CASSLEDGGGETQYF. The CDR3 DNA reads as TGTGCCAGCAGCTTGGAGGACGGAGGGGGAGAGACCCAGTACTTC.

J is TRBJ1-5 and V is TRBV18; D remains ambiguous. Germline V gene sequence: CDR1 KGHSH, CDR2 LQKENI. V lost 1 base and J 5 bases, leaving 18 bases between the germline ends. This CDR3 is 17 amino acids long. In DNA, the CDR3 is TGTGCCAGCTCACCACTTAATAAGTGGGAGGAGGATCAGCCCCAGCATTTT. Translation gives CASSPLNKWEEDQPQHF.

J is TRBJ2-1 and V is TRBV18, with 12 positions matching TRBD2. Germline V gene lookup returns CDR1 KGHSH and CDR2 LQKENI. V was pared by 1 base and J by 7 bases, with 8 bases of the junction left unmatched. This CDR3 contains 17 residues. CDR3 in amino acids: CASSPLSLAGGNNEQFF. The CDR3 DNA sequence: TGTGCCAGCTCACCACTATCCCTAGCGGGAGGGAATAATGAGCAGTTCTTC.

This chain uses TRBV19 with TRBJ1-2, with 8 positions matching TRBD1. The trim removed 5 bases at V and 7 bases at J, leaving 9 bases unmatched. This CDR3 spans 14 amino acids. Germline CDR1 reads LNHDA; CDR2 reads SQIVND (reference sequence). The CDR3 coding sequence is TGTGCCAGTAGTTCAGACAGGGGAGTAGGTGGCTACACCTTC. Its translation is CASSSDRGVGGYTF.

The DNA for the CDR3 is TGTGCCAGCTCACTCCAGCGGGAGGGCCCAGATACGCAGTATTTT. As protein: CASSLQREGPDTQYF. The chain uses TRBV18 and TRBJ2-3, with 10 bases matching TRBD2. Germline V gives CDR1 KGHSH, CDR2 LQKENI. This CDR3 comprises 15 residues. After removal of 4 bases from V and 4 bases from J, the junction contained 5 bases not matched to a gene.

This clone has a single count. The J gene is TRBJ2-1, the V gene TRBV4-2; D unresolved. This CDR3 has 11 residues. V was shortened by 0 bases and J by 8 bases, with 2 bases between the two germline ends. The germline gives CDR1 LGHNA, CDR2 YNFKEQ. The CDR3 region is CASSQEYEQFF. CDR3 in DNA: TGTGCCAGCAGCCAAGAGTATGAGCAGTTCTTC.

This chain links TRBV6-1 with TRBJ1-2, with D unclear. Germline V gene data show CDR1 as MNHNS and CDR2 as SASEGT. Trimming shortened V by 9 bases and J by 5 bases, and 16 bases separated the two germline ends. The CDR3 has 13 residues. CDR3 sequence: CARRSDESYGYTF. The DNA for the CDR3 is TGTGCCAGAAGGTCAGACGAATCATATGGCTACACCTTC.

Concerning this clone: In the same sample, other DNA sequences code for this CDR3. The rearrangement joins TRBV15 to TRBJ1-2; possible D gene TRBD1, 6 bases. Germline V gives CDR1 LNHNV, CDR2 YYDKDF (reference sequence). CDR3 size: 13 residues. Trimming stripped 0 bases from V and 5 bases from J, with 7 bases between. The CDR3 protein is CATSRDRGYGYTF. The CDR3 coding sequence is TGTGCCACCAGCAGAGATAGGGGGTATGGCTACACCTTC.